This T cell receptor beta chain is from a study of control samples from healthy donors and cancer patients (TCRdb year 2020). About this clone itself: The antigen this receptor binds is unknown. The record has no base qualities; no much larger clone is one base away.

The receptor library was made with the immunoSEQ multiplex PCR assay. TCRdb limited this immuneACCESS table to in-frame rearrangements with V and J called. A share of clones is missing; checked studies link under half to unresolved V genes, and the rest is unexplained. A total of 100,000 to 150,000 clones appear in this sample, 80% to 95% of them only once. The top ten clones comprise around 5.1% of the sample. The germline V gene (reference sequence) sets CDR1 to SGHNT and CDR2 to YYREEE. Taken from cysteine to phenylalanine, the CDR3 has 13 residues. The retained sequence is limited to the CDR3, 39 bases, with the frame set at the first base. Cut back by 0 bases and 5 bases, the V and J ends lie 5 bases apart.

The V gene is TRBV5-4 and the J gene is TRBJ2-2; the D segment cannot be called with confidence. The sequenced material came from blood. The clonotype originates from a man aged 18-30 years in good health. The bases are TGTGCCAGCAGCTTGGCCCAGACCGGGGAGCTGTTTTTT. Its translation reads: CASSLAQTGELFF. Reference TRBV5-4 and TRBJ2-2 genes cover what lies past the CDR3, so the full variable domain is ETGVTQSPTHLIKTRGQQVTLRCSSQSGHNTVSWYQQALGQGPQFIFQYYREEENGRGNFPPRFSGLQFPNYSSELNVNALELDDSALYLCASSLAQTGELFFGEGSRLTVL.